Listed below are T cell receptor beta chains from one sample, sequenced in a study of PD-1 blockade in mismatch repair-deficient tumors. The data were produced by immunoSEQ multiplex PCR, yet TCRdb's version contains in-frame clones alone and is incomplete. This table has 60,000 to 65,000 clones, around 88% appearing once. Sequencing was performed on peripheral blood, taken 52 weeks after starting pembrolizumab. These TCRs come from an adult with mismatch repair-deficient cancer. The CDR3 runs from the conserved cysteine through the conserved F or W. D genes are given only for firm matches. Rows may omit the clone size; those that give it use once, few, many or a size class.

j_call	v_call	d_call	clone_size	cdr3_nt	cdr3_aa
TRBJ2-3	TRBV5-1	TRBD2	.	TGCGCCAGCAGCTTGGTCGCGGGACTAGGTTTAGGGATCACGACAGATACGCAGTATTTT	CASSLVAGLGLGITTDTQYF
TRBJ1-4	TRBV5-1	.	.	TGCGCCAGCAGCTTGGATGAGATAGGAGAAAAACTGTTTTTT	CASSLDEIGEKLFF
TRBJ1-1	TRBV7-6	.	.	TGTGCCAGCAGCTTAGCTCCGGCCGGGGGATTGCAAACTTTCTTT	CASSLAPAGGLQTFF
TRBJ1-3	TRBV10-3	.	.	TGTGCCACGCAAGACAGATCCTCTGGAAACACCATATATTTT	CATQDRSSGNTIYF
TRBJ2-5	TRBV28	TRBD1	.	TGTGCCAGCAGCCCCTCGAGGGCCAGGGGGGAGACCCAGTACTTC	CASSPSRARGETQYF
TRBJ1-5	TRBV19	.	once	TGTGCCAGTAGTATAAGTGGGGGGAATCAGCCCCAGCATTTT	CASSISGGNQPQHF
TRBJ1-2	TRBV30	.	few	TGTGCCTGGAGTCCCACAGGGTCTCATGGCTACACCTTC	CAWSPTGSHGYTF
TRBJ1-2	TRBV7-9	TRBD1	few	TGTGCCAGCAGCCCGACAGGGAGAGGCTACACCTTC	CASSPTGRGYTF
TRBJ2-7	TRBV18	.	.	TGTGCCAGCTCACCAAACCGTGATCGCGAGCAGTACTTC	CASSPNRDREQYF
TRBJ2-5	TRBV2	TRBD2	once	TGTGCCAGCAGACCGATCGGGGGGTCCTTCCAAGAGACCCAGTACTTC	CASRPIGGSFQETQYF
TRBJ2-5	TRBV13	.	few	TGTGCCAGCAGCCCGCGGGACTTTGATGGAGAGACCCAGTACTTC	CASSPRDFDGETQYF
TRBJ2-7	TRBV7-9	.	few	TGTGCCAGCAGCTTCAGTGGTCCAGAGGACGAGCAGTACTTC	CASSFSGPEDEQYF
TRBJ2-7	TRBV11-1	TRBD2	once	TGTGCCAGCAGTCGACTAGCGGGGCCCTCCTACGAGCAGTACTTC	CASSRLAGPSYEQYF